Following are 24 T cell receptor beta chains from one sample sequenced in a study of CXCR3-negative and CXCR3-positive naive CD8 T cells. With UMI labels, 5' RACE was used to prepare the TRB cDNA libraries. TCRdb re-called the 5' RACE reads and catalogs CDR3 proteins one per entry, DNA excluded. This sample's clone table lists some 66,000 distinct CDR3 sequences. Sequenced sample: naive CXCR3- CD8+ T cells from blood. As for subset: CD45RO-CCR7+CD27+CD95- naive CD8+ T cells lacking CXCR3 (TNR3-). Receptors originate from a human donor in good health. Some clones in this sample may be carry-over from other donors' samples.

The V gene is TRBV30, the J gene TRBJ2-1; the TRBD2 assignment by TCRdb is unverifiable without DNA. The CDR3 consists of 11 residues. Germline-derived CDR1 and CDR2 are GTSNPN and SVGIG (reference sequence). The CDR3: CAWTEGNEQFF.

This rearrangement joins TRBV29-1 to TRBJ2-1; as DNA is missing, the TRBD1 call by TCRdb cannot be tested. From germline, CDR1 is SQVTM and CDR2 ANQGSEA. The CDR3 extends over 15 amino acids. This chain's CDR3 is CSVAPPGPDDNEQFF.

V gene TRBV7-2 combines with J gene TRBJ2-7. This CDR3 contains 13 residues. Germline V gene data show CDR1 as SGHTA and CDR2 as FQGNSA. The CDR3 region is CASSPTVTYEQYF. The variable domain in full, with the rest retrieved from reference TRBV7-2 and TRBJ2-7, is GAGVSQSPSNKVTEKGKDVELRCDPISGHTALYWYRQSLGQGLEFLIYFQGNSAPDKSGLPSDRFSAERTGGSVSTLTIQRTQQEDSAVYLCASSPTVTYEQYFGPGTRLTVT.

The chain employs TRBV9 and TRBJ2-1. The CDR3 runs 15 residues. Germline CDR1 is SGDLS and CDR2 is YYNGEE. The CDR3 reads CASSVAGVGENEQFF.

The chain carries TRBV5-4 and TRBJ2-7. Per the germline V gene, CDR1 is SGHNT and CDR2 is YYREEE (reference sequence). This CDR3 is built from 15 residues. Here the CDR3 reads CASSFSTIEAYEQYF.

This chain connects TRBV20-1 to TRBJ1-2. Germline values: CDR1 DFQATT, CDR2 SNEGSKA (reference sequence). The CDR3 runs 16 residues. The CDR3 spells CSARDPASEGSYGYTF.

CDR3 protein: CASSTPEPTSGSGEQYF. The chain recombines TRBV21-1 with TRBJ2-7; without DNA, the TCRdb call of TRBD2 cannot be checked. TRBV21-1 is classified as a pseudogene. The CDR3 is 17 residues long.

The V and J genes are TRBV7-9 and TRBJ2-7. Germline V gives CDR1 SEHNR, CDR2 FQNEAQ (reference sequence). This CDR3 has 13 amino acids. CDR3 in amino acids: CASSFTPPYEQYF.

The genes are TRBV4-3 and TRBJ2-3; TCRdb picks TRBD2, but there is no DNA to check that call. Germline V gene sequence: CDR1 LGHNA, CDR2 YSLEER. CDR3 length: 15 amino acids. CDR3 loop: CASTPGTSGTDTQYF.

The CDR3 reads CASTNREIGQYF. The chain combines TRBV7-9 with TRBJ2-7; TCRdb outputs TRBD1, but without DNA this stays unchecked. The CDR3 runs to 12 residues. Per germline, CDR1 SEHNR and CDR2 FQNEAQ (reference sequence).

The chain employs TRBV12-3 or TRBV12-4 and TRBJ2-7; no DNA is available, so the TRBD1 call from TCRdb remains unchecked. CDR3 length equals 14 residues. The chain's CDR3 is CASSFPGGEYEQYF.

The chain uses TRBV20-1 and TRBJ1-2. The CDR3 spans 14 residues. The germline CDR1 and CDR2 sequences are DFQATT and SNEGSKA (reference sequence). CDR3 amino acids: CSAREDRGLYGYTF.

CDR3 in amino acids: CAISGAGTETYEQYF. J is TRBJ2-7 and V is TRBV10-3; the D call from TCRdb, TRBD1, cannot be confirmed without DNA. This CDR3 region has 15 residues. Germline V gene sequence: CDR1 ENHRY, CDR2 SYGVKD.

The J gene is TRBJ2-1, the V gene TRBV28. The CDR3 contains 13 residues. Germline-derived CDR1 and CDR2 are MDHEN and SYDVKM. This chain's CDR3 is CASSLGMKNEQFF.

The rearrangement links TRBV5-1 to TRBJ1-1. Germline V gene data show CDR1 as SGHRS and CDR2 as YFSETQ. This CDR3 has 14 amino acids. The CDR3 loop reads CASSLGQTYTEAFF.

The CDR3 loop reads CASSSGLAGYSYNEQFF. The chain joins TRBV4-2 to TRBJ2-1; TCRdb gives TRBD2 as the D gene, but with no DNA this cannot be confirmed. Germline CDR1 LGHNA, CDR2 YNFKEQ. This CDR3 is built from 17 residues.

CDR3 sequence reads: CASSVAGQEYNEQFF. The chain is built from TRBV9 and TRBJ2-1; TCRdb names TRBD1, which stays unverified in the absence of DNA. This CDR3 has 15 amino acids. CDR1 and CDR2 (germline): SGDLS, YYNGEE.

This rearrangement joins TRBV4-2 to TRBJ1-1. Germline CDR1 is LGHNA and CDR2 is YNFKEQ. This CDR3 comprises 17 residues. The CDR3 sequence: CASSQVFETAENTEAFF.

The J gene is TRBJ2-2, the V gene TRBV5-6; with no DNA, the TCRdb D assignment of TRBD2 cannot be verified. The CDR3 contains 19 residues. CDR1 and CDR2 from the germline V gene are SGHDT and YYEEEE. CDR3 loop: CASSVGTLAGYTPTGELFF.

The chain uses TRBV5-6 and TRBJ2-7; as DNA is missing, the TRBD2 call by TCRdb cannot be tested. This CDR3 contains 12 residues. Germline CDR1 is SGHDT and CDR2 is YYEEEE. This CDR3 reads CASSGGNSEQYF.

The J gene is TRBJ1-2, the V gene TRBV3-1. CDR3 length: 14 residues. CDR1 LGHDT and CDR2 YNNKEL come from the germline V gene (reference sequence). CDR3 protein: CASSQEGPYLGYTF. The full variable domain, in which reference TRBV3-1 and TRBJ1-2 provide the parts outside the CDR3, is DTAVSQTPKYLVTQMGNDKSIKCEQNLGHDTMYWYKQDSKKFLKIMFSYNNKELIINETVPNRFSPKSPDKAHLNLHINSLELGDSAVYFCASSQEGPYLGYTFGSGTRLTVV.

The V and J genes are TRBV7-9 and TRBJ2-5. Germline V CDR1 and CDR2: SEHNR, FQNEAQ (reference sequence). CDR3 length: 14 amino acids. CDR3 region: CASSHEIGWETQYF.

The V gene is TRBV6-6, the J gene TRBJ1-6. The CDR3 covers 15 residues. CDR1 is MNHNY and CDR2 is SVGAGI in the germline V gene (reference sequence). This chain's CDR3 is CASSGGTDLASPLHF.

V and J are TRBV29-1 and TRBJ1-1; TCRdb returns TRBD1, unconfirmable since there is no DNA. CDR1 SQVTM and CDR2 ANQGSEA come from the germline V gene. This CDR3 contains 12 residues. CDR3 sequence: CSATGTNTEAFF.